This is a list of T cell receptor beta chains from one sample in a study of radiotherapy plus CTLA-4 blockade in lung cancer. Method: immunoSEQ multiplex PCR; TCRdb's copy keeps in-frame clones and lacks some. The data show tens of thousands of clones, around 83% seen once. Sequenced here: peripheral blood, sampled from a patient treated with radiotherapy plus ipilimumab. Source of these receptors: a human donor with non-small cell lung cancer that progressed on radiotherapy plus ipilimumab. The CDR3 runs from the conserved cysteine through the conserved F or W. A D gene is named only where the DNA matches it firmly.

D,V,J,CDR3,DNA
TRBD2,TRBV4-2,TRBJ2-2,CASSPSTSGRGVHTGELFF,TGTGCCAGCAGCCCCTCGACTAGCGGGAGAGGGGTCCACACCGGGGAGCTGTTTTTT
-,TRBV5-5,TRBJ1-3,CASSLGRKGGNTIYF,TGTGCCAGCAGCTTGGGACGGAAGGGCGGAAACACCATATATTTT
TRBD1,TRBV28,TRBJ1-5,CASSSAGGAAANQPQHF,TGTGCCAGCAGCTCAGCAGGGGGCGCGGCGGCGAATCAGCCCCAGCATTTT
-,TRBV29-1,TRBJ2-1,CSGKEIINEQFF,TGCAGCGGAAAGGAAATCATCAATGAGCAGTTCTTC
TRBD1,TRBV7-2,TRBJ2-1,CASSRQGSSYNEQFF,TGTGCCAGCAGCCGACAGGGCAGCTCCTACAATGAGCAGTTCTTC
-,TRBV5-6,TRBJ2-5,CASSLFLTRAGTQYF,TGTGCCAGCAGCTTGTTCTTGACAAGGGCCGGGACCCAGTACTTC
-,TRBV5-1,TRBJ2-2,CASSLVGSRELFF,TGCGCCAGCAGCTTGGTGGGTTCCCGGGAGCTGTTTTTT
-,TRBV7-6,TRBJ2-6,CASSLGGAGANVLTF,TGTGCCAGCAGCTTAGGGGGGGCTGGGGCCAACGTCCTGACTTTC
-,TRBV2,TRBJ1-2,CASSEPRGKSYGYTF,TGTGCCAGCAGTGAGCCCAGGGGTAAAAGTTATGGCTACACCTTC
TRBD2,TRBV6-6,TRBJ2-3,CASRTPLAGNTDTQYF,TGTGCCAGCAGGACCCCTCTAGCGGGAAACACAGATACGCAGTATTTT
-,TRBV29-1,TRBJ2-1,CSVERNRGNEQFF,TGCAGCGTTGAACGAAACCGGGGCAATGAGCAGTTCTTC